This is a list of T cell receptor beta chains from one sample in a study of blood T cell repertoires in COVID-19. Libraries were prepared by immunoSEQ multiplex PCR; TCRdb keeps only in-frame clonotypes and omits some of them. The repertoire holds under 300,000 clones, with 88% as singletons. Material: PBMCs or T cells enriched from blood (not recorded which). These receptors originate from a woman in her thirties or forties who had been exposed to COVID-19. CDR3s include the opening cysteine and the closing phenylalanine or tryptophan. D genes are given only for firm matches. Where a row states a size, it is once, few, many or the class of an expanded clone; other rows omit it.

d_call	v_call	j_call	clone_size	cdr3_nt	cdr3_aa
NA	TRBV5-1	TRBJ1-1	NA	TGTGCCAGCAGTCAGAAGAAGAACACTGAAGCTTTCTTT	CASSQKKNTEAFF
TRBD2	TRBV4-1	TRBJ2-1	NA	TGCGCCAGCAGCCAAGATGGGGCTAGCGGGAGTTCTGACTACAATGAGCAGTTCTTC	CASSQDGASGSSDYNEQFF
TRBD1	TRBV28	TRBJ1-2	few	TGTGCCAGCAGTTTAACAGGGGGGGTAGGTGGCTACACCTTC	CASSLTGGVGGYTF
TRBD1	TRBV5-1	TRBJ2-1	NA	TGTGCCAGCAGCCCCTGGCAGGGGGCAGACAATGAGCAGTTCTTC	CASSPWQGADNEQFF
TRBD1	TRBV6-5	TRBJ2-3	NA	TGTGCCAGCAGTTTTCGGACAGGGGAAGATACGCAGTATTTT	CASSFRTGEDTQYF
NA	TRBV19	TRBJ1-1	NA	TGTGCCAGTAGCATCGGAGTAAACACTGAAGCTTTCTTT	CASSIGVNTEAFF
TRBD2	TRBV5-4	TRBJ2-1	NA	TGTGCCAGCAGCGAGGGACTAGCAACCTACAATGAGCAGTTCTTC	CASSEGLATYNEQFF
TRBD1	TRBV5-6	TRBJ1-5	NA	TGTGCCAGCAGCCACGACAGGGACCAGCCCCAGCATTTT	CASSHDRDQPQHF
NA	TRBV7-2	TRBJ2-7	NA	TGTGCCAGCAGCCTTTCAGGGGACACCTACGAGCAGTACTTC	CASSLSGDTYEQYF
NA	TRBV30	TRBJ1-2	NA	TGTGCCTGGAGTGTACCCGAGATTAACTATGGCTACACCTTC	CAWSVPEINYGYTF
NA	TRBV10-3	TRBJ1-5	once	TGTGCCATCAGTGAGCAGGGAAGCAATCAGCCCCAGCATTTT	CAISEQGSNQPQHF